Below, 29 T cell receptor beta chains from the same sample are listed, as sequenced in a study of siplizumab effects on memory and regulatory T cells. The assay was immunoSEQ multiplex PCR, and TCRdb's table has in-frame clones only and misses some. The profile shows fewer than 120,000 clones, more than 90% of them singletons. The sequencing sample was made of CD4+ T cells sorted from blood. The receptors were sampled from a human donor in good health.

This clone has just a few counts. The chain is built from TRBV7-6 and TRBJ1-1; D not resolved. Germline-derived CDR1 and CDR2 are SGHVS and FNYEAQ. This CDR3 has 13 amino acids. V was trimmed by 5 bases and J by 1 base, leaving 8 bases between them. The CDR3 region is CASSRSRNTEAFF. The CDR3 DNA sequence: TGTGCCAGCAGCAGATCCCGGAACACTGAAGCTTTCTTT.

V and J are TRBV5-1 and TRBJ2-3, with TRBD2 matching over 8 bases. The CDR3 is made up of 19 amino acids. From germline, CDR1 is SGHRS and CDR2 YFSETQ. V gave up 1 base and J gave up 5 bases; unmatched junction bases: 18. CDR3 region: CASSLTPRGSGSFGDTQYF. Written as DNA, the CDR3 is TGCGCCAGCAGCTTGACGCCGAGGGGCAGCGGGAGTTTTGGAGATACGCAGTATTTT.

The chain couples TRBV27 to TRBJ2-5, with 10 bases aligning to TRBD1. Germline V lookup: CDR1 MNHEY, CDR2 SMNVEV (reference sequence). This CDR3 has 15 amino acids. The J segment lost 4 bases and the V segment lost 10 bases, leaving 12 bases of the junction unmatched. The DNA of the CDR3 is TGTGCCACCCCTGAGGGACAGGGGATAGTAGAGACCCAGTACTTC. It is translated as CATPEGQGIVETQYF.

The V call is TRBV19, the J call TRBJ2-2; 12 bases map to TRBD1. Trimming cost V 5 bases and J 3 bases; bases outside gene matches: 7. The germline gives CDR1 LNHDA, CDR2 SQIVND (reference sequence). The CDR3 loop spans 17 amino acids. The CDR3 sequence: CASSRAGQGAYTGELFF. CDR3 coding DNA: TGTGCCAGTAGTCGGGCGGGACAGGGGGCTTACACCGGGGAGCTGTTTTTT.

The CDR3 DNA is TGTGCCAGCAGCTACCAGACAGACCCTGGAAACACCATATATTTT. It yields the protein CASSYQTDPGNTIYF. J is TRBJ1-3 and V is TRBV7-8, with D maybe TRBD1 (5 bases). CDR1 is SGHVS, CDR2 FQNEAQ, per germline. V was pared by 4 bases and J by 2 bases, with 12 bases between. The CDR3 length is 15 residues.

This chain joins TRBV11-2 and TRBJ2-7; weak D call: TRBD2 (6 bases). V was trimmed by 5 bases and J by 4 bases, leaving 9 bases between them. CDR3 size: 12 residues. Germline CDR1 is SGHAT and CDR2 is FQNNGV. The CDR3 coding sequence is TGTGCCAGCAGCGCCGGACTATACGAGCAGTACTTC. Translated, it gives CASSAGLYEQYF.

The sample holds one count of this clone. The chain is built from TRBV7-9 and TRBJ2-7; D may match TRBD1 or TRBD2 (6 bases each). CDR3 length: 14 amino acids. CDR1 is SEHNR and CDR2 is FQNEAQ in the germline V gene (reference sequence). Trimming removed 4 bases from V and 1 base from J, with 11 bases in between. The CDR3 bases are TGTGCCAGCAGCTCAGAGGGGGGTTCCTACGAGCAGTACTTC. As protein: CASSSEGGSYEQYF.

This chain uses TRBV19 with TRBJ2-7; TRBD1 aligns across 7 bases. This CDR3 region has 11 residues. CDR1 is LNHDA, CDR2 SQIVND, per germline (reference sequence). V lost 8 bases, J lost 4 bases, and 2 bases stayed unmatched. The CDR3 nucleotides read TGTGCCAGTTCGGACAGGTACGAGCAGTACTTC. Translation: CASSDRYEQYF.

The V and J genes are TRBV12-5 and TRBJ1-5, with D unclear. Germline V gene sequence: CDR1 LGHNT, CDR2 FRNRAP. The CDR3 is 14 residues long. Trimming removed 2 bases at V and 0 bases at J, with 5 bases between. This chain's CDR3 is CASGLSDSNQPQHF. For the CDR3, the DNA is TGTGCTAGTGGTTTGTCTGATAGCAATCAGCCCCAGCATTTT.

This clone was seen just once. The chain employs TRBV5-1 and TRBJ2-5; 12 bases map to TRBD2. The CDR3 sequence is 14 residues long. Unmatched junction bases numbered 1, after V lost 4 bases and J lost 3 bases. Germline V gene data show CDR1 as SGHRS and CDR2 as YFSETQ. The CDR3 nucleotides read TGCGCCAGCAGCGCTAGCGGGAGGGAAGAGACCCAGTACTTC. Its protein is CASSASGREETQYF.

The chain combines TRBV11-3 with TRBJ2-1; 11 positions match TRBD2. With V trimmed by 6 bases and J by 4 bases, 5 bases remained unmatched. CDR1 SGHNT and CDR2 YENEEA come from the germline V gene. This CDR3 contains 15 residues. CDR3 sequence reads: CASSRGTSGYNEQFF. CDR3 nucleotide sequence: TGTGCCAGCAGTCGAGGGACTAGCGGATACAATGAGCAGTTCTTC.

V gene TRBV6-1 combines with J gene TRBJ1-2; D unresolved. V lost 3 bases, J lost 0 bases, and 5 bases lay in between. Looked up from germline, CDR1 is MNHNS and CDR2 is SASEGT. The CDR3 has 13 amino acids. CDR3: CASSEVSNYGYTF. CDR3 sequence (DNA): TGTGCCAGCAGTGAGGTGTCTAACTATGGCTACACCTTC.

The chain couples TRBV19 to TRBJ2-7; 8 positions match TRBD1. CDR3 length equals 15 residues. CDR1 and CDR2 (germline): LNHDA, SQIVND (reference sequence). V gave up 6 bases and J gave up 3 bases; unmatched junction bases: 10. CDR3 DNA: TGTGCCAGTAGCCCGACAGGGGTAAAGTTCTACGAGCAGTACTTC. Protein: CASSPTGVKFYEQYF.

The V call is TRBV2, the J call TRBJ2-7; 10 bases line up with TRBD2. The V gene's germline CDR1 is SNHLY and CDR2 FYNNEI. This CDR3 spans 13 amino acids. Trimming cost V 8 bases and J 3 bases; bases outside gene matches: 4. The CDR3, as DNA: TGTGCCAGCGGACTAGCGGTTAACTACGAGCAGTACTTC. It translates to CASGLAVNYEQYF.

V usage is TRBV5-1 and J usage is TRBJ2-5; TRBD2 matches at 7 bases. Germline V CDR1 and CDR2: SGHRS, YFSETQ. The V and J ends lost 0 bases and 5 bases, in that order; junction bases with no gene match: 4. The CDR3 extends over 14 amino acids. The CDR3 protein is CASSLGGSMETQYF. CDR3 DNA sequence: TGCGCCAGCAGCTTGGGCGGGAGTATGGAGACCCAGTACTTC.

This clone has just one count. CDR3 DNA: TGTGCCAGTAGTATAGGGACAGGGGGTACTAATGAAAAACTGTTTTTT. This translates into CASSIGTGGTNEKLFF. V usage is TRBV19 and J usage is TRBJ1-4; TRBD1 matches at 10 bases. Germline CDR1 reads LNHDA; CDR2 reads SQIVND (reference sequence). The CDR3 covers 16 residues. The V and J ends lost 1 base and 2 bases, in that order; junction bases with no gene match: 1.

This clone has only one observation. V gene TRBV19 combines with J gene TRBJ1-3, with unresolved D. From germline, CDR1 is LNHDA and CDR2 SQIVND (reference sequence). The V end was cut by 3 bases, the J end by 2 bases, with 14 bases between. The CDR3 spans 16 residues. In DNA, the CDR3 is TGTGCCAGTAGTATGGGTCCCAGCAGCACTGGAAACACCATATATTTT. Protein: CASSMGPSSTGNTIYF.

The chain carries TRBV9 and TRBJ1-6; D is perhaps TRBD1 (5 bases). Germline CDR1 and CDR2: SGDLS and YYNGEE. V was pared by 0 bases and J by 7 bases, with 8 bases between. The CDR3 extends over 14 amino acids. This chain's CDR3 is CASSVGQNNSPLHF. The CDR3 DNA reads as TGTGCCAGCAGCGTAGGACAGAACAATTCACCCCTCCACTTT.

This clone was recorded at least ten times. The chain couples TRBV7-9 to TRBJ1-2; no reliable D call. The CDR3 consists of 19 residues. CDR1 is SEHNR and CDR2 is FQNEAQ in the germline V gene (reference sequence). Trimming pared 0 bases from V and 4 bases from J, leaving 24 bases between. This CDR3 is CASSLAGRRVSGEGYGYTF. The CDR3 DNA is TGTGCCAGCAGCTTAGCTGGACGGCGGGTTTCAGGAGAAGGCTATGGCTACACCTTC.

The chain has TRBV9 and TRBJ2-1; TRBD2 might be the D (5 bases). Trimming removed 0 bases from V and 5 bases from J, with 12 bases in between. Germline V gives CDR1 SGDLS, CDR2 YYNGEE. CDR3 size: 15 residues. CDR3 in amino acids: CASSVGRGINNEQFF. CDR3 in DNA: TGTGCCAGCAGCGTAGGGCGAGGGATCAACAATGAGCAGTTCTTC. Complete variable domain (other parts from reference TRBV9 and TRBJ2-1): DSGVTQTPKHLITATGQRVTLRCSPRSGDLSVYWYQQSLDQGLQFLIQYYNGEERAKGNILERFSAQQFPDLHSELNLSSLELGDSALYFCASSVGRGINNEQFFGPGTRLTVL.

This sequence joins TRBV7-2 and TRBJ1-5; TRBD1 might be the D (6 bases). V lost 5 bases, J lost 2 bases, and 10 bases lay in between. Germline assignment: CDR1 SGHTA and CDR2 FQGNSA. The CDR3 is 14 amino acids. The CDR3 reads CASSNREGNQPQHF. The CDR3 coding sequence is TGTGCCAGCAGCAACAGGGAGGGCAATCAGCCCCAGCATTTT.

A word on this clone: The junction departs from the called germline gene at one end, perhaps through a read error. This chain connects TRBV5-1 to TRBJ2-6; the D gene is possibly TRBD2 (5 bases). CDR3 length: 14 amino acids. CDR1 SGHRS and CDR2 YFSETQ come from the germline V gene. The CDR3 loop is CASGWESEANVLTF. CDR3 nucleotide sequence: TGCGCCAGCGGCTGGGAGTCTGAGGCCAACGTCCTGACTTTC. The variable domain in full, completed from reference TRBV5-1 and TRBJ2-6, reads KAGVTQTPRYLIKTRGQQVTLSCSPISGHRSVSWYQQTPGQGLQFLFEYFSETQRNKGNFPGRFSGRQFSNSRSEMNVSTLELGDSALYLCASGWESEANVLTFGAGSRLTVL.

The chain links TRBV11-2 to TRBJ1-5, with D unresolved. The CDR3 has 15 amino acids. With 0 bases removed from V and 4 bases from J, the gap between germline ends came to 10 bases. Germline V gene lookup returns CDR1 SGHAT and CDR2 FQNNGV. The chain's CDR3 is CASSLDGLGNQPQHF. The CDR3 coding sequence is TGTGCCAGCAGCTTAGATGGGCTTGGAAATCAGCCCCAGCATTTT.

The genes are TRBV9 and TRBJ2-3; D not certain. Trimming stripped 2 bases from V and 5 bases from J, with 6 bases between. This CDR3 region has 12 residues. Germline assignment: CDR1 SGDLS and CDR2 YYNGEE. The CDR3 nucleotides are TGTGCCAGCAGCGTCATGGGAGATACGCAGTATTTT. Protein product: CASSVMGDTQYF.

The chain is built from TRBV18 and TRBJ2-7, with 7 bases fitting TRBD1. Germline V CDR1 and CDR2: KGHSH, LQKENI. This CDR3 is built from 17 residues. J was trimmed by 1 base and V by 5 bases; bases with no gene match: 14. CDR3: CASSFSGGAYNSYEQYF. The CDR3 bases are TGTGCCAGCTCATTTTCAGGGGGTGCCTACAATTCCTACGAGCAGTACTTC.

This clone was seen a handful of times. The chain employs TRBV7-9 and TRBJ1-6; no reliable D call. CDR3 length: 13 residues. Trimming cost V 4 bases and J 6 bases, with 7 bases left between them. Germline V lookup: CDR1 SEHNR, CDR2 FQNEAQ (reference sequence). The CDR3 loop reads CASSSDLNSPLHF. Here the CDR3 DNA reads TGTGCCAGCAGCTCCGACCTTAATTCACCCCTCCACTTT.

The chain employs TRBV5-1 and TRBJ2-5; TRBD2 matches at 14 bases. Matching the DNA end better, TRBJ2-7 makes the J call doubtful. The CDR3 has 16 amino acids. Looked up from germline, CDR1 is SGHRS and CDR2 is YFSETQ. DNA of the CDR3: TGCGCCAGCAGCCAGGGACTAGCGGGAGTTTACTACGAGCAGTACTTC. Protein product: CASSQGLAGVYYEQYF.

The chain is built from TRBV5-1 and TRBJ2-7; 8 bases match TRBD1. Trimming cost V 0 bases and J 0 bases; bases outside gene matches: 5. This CDR3 has 16 residues. The germline V gene encodes CDR1 SGHRS and CDR2 YFSETQ. As DNA, the CDR3 is TGCGCCAGCAGCTTGGTCTGGGACAGGAACTCCTACGAGCAGTACTTC. This encodes CASSLVWDRNSYEQYF.

V is TRBV7-9 and J is TRBJ2-3, with 7 bases that match TRBD2. After removal of 5 bases from V and 0 bases from J, the junction contained 8 bases not matched to a gene. The germline V gene has CDR1 SEHNR and CDR2 FQNEAQ (reference sequence). The CDR3 runs 16 residues. This CDR3 is CASSVGASGSTDTQYF. The CDR3 DNA is TGTGCCAGCAGCGTCGGGGCTAGCGGAAGCACAGATACGCAGTATTTT.